Listed here are 10 T cell receptor beta chains from one sample, sequenced in a study of T cells after yellow fever vaccination. TCRdb independently ran MiXCR on the 5' RACE reads; one entry per CDR3 protein. The table shows some 340,000 distinct CDR3 sequences, with roughly 10% occurring only once. The source material was CD4+ T cells sorted from PBMCs, sampled 45 days after the yellow fever booster vaccination. Receptors were obtained from a man between 18 and 35 years old who received the YFV17D yellow fever vaccine.

This clonotype was seen only a few times. The V call is TRBV7-8, the J call TRBJ1-4; D is possibly TRBD1 (6 bases). The CDR3 has 16 residues. The V end was cut by 2 bases, the J end by 0 bases, with 10 bases between. Per the germline V gene, CDR1 is SGHVS and CDR2 is FQNEAQ. CDR3 DNA sequence: TGTGCCAGCAGCTTACGGGGGGGGCCAACTAATGAAAAACTGTTTTTT. It is translated as CASSLRGGPTNEKLFF.

The chain carries TRBV7-8 and TRBJ1-3; D unresolved. The CDR3 extends over 16 amino acids. V lost 1 base to trimming and J lost 0 bases, with 10 bases between them. Per the germline V gene, CDR1 is SGHVS and CDR2 is FQNEAQ. CDR3 bases: TGTGCCAGCAGCTTAGAGGAGTGGGCCTCTGGAAACACCATATATTTT. Its translation is CASSLEEWASGNTIYF.

This clonotype was seen at least ten times. The CDR3 loop reads CASTLAGSKGNTF. DNA of the CDR3: TGTGCCAGCACCCTCGCCGGCAGTAAAGGCAACACCTTC. The chain recombines TRBV7-9 with TRBJ1-2; D is uncertain. The CDR3 loop spans 13 amino acids. Germline V gene data show CDR1 as SEHNR and CDR2 as FQNEAQ (reference sequence). V lost 7 bases and J 12 bases, leaving 21 bases between the germline ends. Full variable domain (remainder filled in from reference TRBV7-9 and TRBJ1-2): DTGVSQNPRHKITKRGQNVTFRCDPISEHNRLYWYRQTLGQGPEFLTYFQNEAQLEKSRLLSDRFSAERPKGSFSTLEIQRTEQGDSAMYLCASTLAGSKGNTFGSGTRLTVV.

This clonotype was counted between two and nine times. The V call is TRBV7-3, the J call TRBJ2-2; D remains unclear. V lost 5 bases and J 7 bases, leaving 11 bases between the germline ends. CDR1 and CDR2 (germline): SGHTA, FQGTGA. There are 13 residues in the CDR3. CDR3 sequence reads: CASSAQYLGELFF. CDR3 coding DNA: TGTGCCAGCAGCGCCCAATACCTCGGGGAGCTGTTTTTT.

There are a few counts of this clonotype. The genes are TRBV28 and TRBJ1-2; D gene uncertain. Germline V gene data show CDR1 as MDHEN and CDR2 as SYDVKM. The CDR3 loop spans 12 amino acids. V lost 6 bases and J 5 bases, leaving 10 bases between the germline ends. The CDR3 here is CASSLTPYGYTF. In DNA, the CDR3 is TGTGCCAGCAGCCTCACCCCTTATGGCTACACCTTC.

In its sample, this clonotype was seen a few times. The chain recombines TRBV7-9 with TRBJ2-7; D may be TRBD2 (7 bases). Germline V gives CDR1 SEHNR, CDR2 FQNEAQ (reference sequence). The CDR3 sequence is 15 residues long. Trimming took off 2 bases at V and 6 bases at J, with 17 bases between the two ends. CDR3 amino acids: CASSLLSGGASEQYF. CDR3 coding DNA: TGTGCCAGCAGCTTACTCTCTGGGGGGGCCAGCGAGCAGTACTTC.

The chain couples TRBV18 to TRBJ2-7, with D perhaps given as TRBD1 or TRBD2 (6 bases each). With 3 bases removed from V and 2 bases from J, the gap between germline ends came to 8 bases. This CDR3 has 13 amino acids. Germline V CDR1 and CDR2: KGHSH, LQKENI. The CDR3 spells CASSPGGTYEQYV. CDR3 nucleotides: TGTGCCAGCTCACCCGGGGGCACCTACGAGCAGTACGTC.

This clonotype came up a few times. The chain uses TRBV20-1 and TRBJ2-5; a possible D gene is TRBD1 (6 bases). Trimming removed 6 bases from V and 2 bases from J, with 10 bases in between. The CDR3 totals 12 residues. The V gene's germline CDR1 is DFQATT and CDR2 SNEGSKA (reference sequence). The CDR3 DNA follows: TGCAGTGCCTCGGACAGACAAGAGACCCAGTACTTC. Translation: CSASDRQETQYF.

The chain combines TRBV7-2 with TRBJ2-1; D remains unclear. Per germline, CDR1 SGHTA and CDR2 FQGNSA. This CDR3 has 15 amino acids. V was clipped by 3 bases and J by 2 bases, with 11 bases between them. CDR3 in DNA: TGTGCCAGCAGCTTGGGTACTGGGCCCTACAATGAGCAGTTCTTC. Translated, it gives CASSLGTGPYNEQFF. Using reference TRBV7-2 and TRBJ2-1 for the parts outside the CDR3, the full variable domain is GAGVSQSPSNKVTEKGKDVELRCDPISGHTALYWYRQSLGQGLEFLIYFQGNSAPDKSGLPSDRFSAERTGGSVSTLTIQRTQQEDSAVYLCASSLGTGPYNEQFFGPGTRLTVL.

The chain recombines TRBV5-1 with TRBJ2-1, with 8 bases fitting TRBD2. This CDR3 spans 15 amino acids. V lost 0 bases to trimming and J lost 10 bases; unmatched junction nucleotides: 9. Per germline, CDR1 SGHRS and CDR2 YFSETQ. The CDR3 reads CASSLAVAGGNEQFF. The CDR3 DNA follows: TGCGCCAGCAGCTTGGCCGTCGCGGGGGGCAACGAGCAGTTCTTC.